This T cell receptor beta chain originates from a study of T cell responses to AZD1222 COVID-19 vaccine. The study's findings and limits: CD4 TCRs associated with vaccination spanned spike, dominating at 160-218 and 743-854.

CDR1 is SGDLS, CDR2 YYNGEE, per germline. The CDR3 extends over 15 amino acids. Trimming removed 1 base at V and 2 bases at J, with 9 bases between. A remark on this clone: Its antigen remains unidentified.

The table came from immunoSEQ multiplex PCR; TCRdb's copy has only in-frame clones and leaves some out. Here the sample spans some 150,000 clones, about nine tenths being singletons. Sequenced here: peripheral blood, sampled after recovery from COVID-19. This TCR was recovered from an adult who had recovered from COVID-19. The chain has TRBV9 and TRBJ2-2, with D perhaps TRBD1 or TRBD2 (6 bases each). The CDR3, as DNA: TGTGCCAGCAGCGTATGGGGGGCTAACACCGGGGAGCTGTTTTTT. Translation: CASSVWGANTGELFF.